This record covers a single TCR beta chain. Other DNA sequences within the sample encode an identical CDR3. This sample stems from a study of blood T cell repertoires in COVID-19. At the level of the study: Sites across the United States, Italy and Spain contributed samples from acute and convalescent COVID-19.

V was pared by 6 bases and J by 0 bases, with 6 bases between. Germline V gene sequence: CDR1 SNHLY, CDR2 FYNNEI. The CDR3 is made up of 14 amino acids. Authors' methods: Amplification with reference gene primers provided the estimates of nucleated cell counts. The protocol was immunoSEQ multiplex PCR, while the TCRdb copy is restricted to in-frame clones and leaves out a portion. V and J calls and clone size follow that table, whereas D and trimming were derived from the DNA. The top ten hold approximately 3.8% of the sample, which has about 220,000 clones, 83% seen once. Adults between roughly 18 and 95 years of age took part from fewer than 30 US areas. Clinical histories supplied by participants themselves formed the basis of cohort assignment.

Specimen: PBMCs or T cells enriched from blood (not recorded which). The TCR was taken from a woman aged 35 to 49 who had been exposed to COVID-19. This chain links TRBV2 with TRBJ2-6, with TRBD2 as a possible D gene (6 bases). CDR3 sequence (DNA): TGTGCCAGCAGCGGGGGCTCTGGGGCCAACGTCCTGACTTTC. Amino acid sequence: CASSGGSGANVLTF.